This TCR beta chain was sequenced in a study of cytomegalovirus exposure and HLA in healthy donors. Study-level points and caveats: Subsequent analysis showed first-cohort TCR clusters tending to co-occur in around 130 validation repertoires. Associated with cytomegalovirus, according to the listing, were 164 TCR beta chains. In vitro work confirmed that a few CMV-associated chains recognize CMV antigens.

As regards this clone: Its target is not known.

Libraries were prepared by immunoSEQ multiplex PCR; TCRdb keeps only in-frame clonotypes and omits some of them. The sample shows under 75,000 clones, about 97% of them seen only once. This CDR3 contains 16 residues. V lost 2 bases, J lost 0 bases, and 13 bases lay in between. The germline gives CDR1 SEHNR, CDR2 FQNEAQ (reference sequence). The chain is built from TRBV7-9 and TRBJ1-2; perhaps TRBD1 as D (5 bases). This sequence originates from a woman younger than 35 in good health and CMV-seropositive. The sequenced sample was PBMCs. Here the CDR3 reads CASSLTGSRANYGYTF. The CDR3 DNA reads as TGTGCCAGCAGCTTAACAGGATCCAGAGCTAACTATGGCTACACCTTC.